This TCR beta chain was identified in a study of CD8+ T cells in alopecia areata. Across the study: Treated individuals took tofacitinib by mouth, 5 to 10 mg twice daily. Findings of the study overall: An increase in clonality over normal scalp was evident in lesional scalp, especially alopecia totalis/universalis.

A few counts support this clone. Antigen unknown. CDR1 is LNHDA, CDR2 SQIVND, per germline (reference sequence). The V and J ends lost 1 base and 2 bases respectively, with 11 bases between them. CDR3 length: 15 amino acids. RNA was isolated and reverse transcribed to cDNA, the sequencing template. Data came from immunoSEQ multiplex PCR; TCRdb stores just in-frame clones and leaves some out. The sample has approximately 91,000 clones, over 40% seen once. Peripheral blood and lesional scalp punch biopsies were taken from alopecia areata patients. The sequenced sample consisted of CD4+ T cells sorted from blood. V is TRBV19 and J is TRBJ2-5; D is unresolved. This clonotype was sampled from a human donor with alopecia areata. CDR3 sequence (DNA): TGTGCCAGTAGTATAGGCCAACACGGACAAGAGACCCAGTACTTC. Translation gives CASSIGQHGQETQYF.